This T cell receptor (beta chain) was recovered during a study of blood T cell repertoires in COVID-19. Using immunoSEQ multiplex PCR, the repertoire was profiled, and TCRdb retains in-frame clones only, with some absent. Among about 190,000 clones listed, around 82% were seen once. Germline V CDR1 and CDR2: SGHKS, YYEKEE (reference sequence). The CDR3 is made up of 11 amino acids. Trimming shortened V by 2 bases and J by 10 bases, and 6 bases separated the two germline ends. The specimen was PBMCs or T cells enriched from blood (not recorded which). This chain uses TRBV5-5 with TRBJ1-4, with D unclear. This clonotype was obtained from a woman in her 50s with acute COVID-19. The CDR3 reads CASSFPGKLFF. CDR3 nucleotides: TGTGCCAGCAGCTTCCCAGGAAAACTGTTTTTT.